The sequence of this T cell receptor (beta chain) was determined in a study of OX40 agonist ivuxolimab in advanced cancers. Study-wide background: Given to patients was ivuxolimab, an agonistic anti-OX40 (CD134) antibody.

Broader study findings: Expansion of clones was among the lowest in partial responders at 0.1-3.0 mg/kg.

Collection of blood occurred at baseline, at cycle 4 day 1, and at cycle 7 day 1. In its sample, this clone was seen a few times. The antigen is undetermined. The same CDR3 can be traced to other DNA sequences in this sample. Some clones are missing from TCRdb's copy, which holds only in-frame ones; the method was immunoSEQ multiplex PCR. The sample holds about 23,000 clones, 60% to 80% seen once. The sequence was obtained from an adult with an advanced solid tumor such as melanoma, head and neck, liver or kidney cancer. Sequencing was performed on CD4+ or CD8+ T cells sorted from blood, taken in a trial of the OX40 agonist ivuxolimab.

In DNA, the CDR3 is TGCGCCAGCAGCTCCGGACGGGGCACTGAAGCTTTCTTT. As protein: CASSSGRGTEAFF. V and J are TRBV10-1 and TRBJ1-1; D call uncertain. V gave up 6 bases and J gave up 4 bases, with 12 bases separating them. Germline values: CDR1 WNHNN, CDR2 SYGVQD (reference sequence). This CDR3 region has 13 residues.